The clone carrying this T cell receptor (beta chain) was found a few times. The data belong to a study of T cells in Graves' hyperthyroidism and ophthalmopathy. The CDR3 totals 14 residues. The V and J ends lost 5 bases and 6 bases, in that order; junction bases with no gene match: 8. Germline assignment: CDR1 SGHAT and CDR2 FQNNGV. The diagnoses drew upon clinical symptoms, serum thyroxine and TRAb, thyroid ultrasound and orbital computed tomography. From approximately 9.3 ml of fresh peripheral blood, PBMCs were isolated. Regions amplified from RNA transcripts were the TCR beta CDR3 regions. An initial round of RT-PCR targeting the TCR CDR3 relied on the HTBI primer set. MiXCR, run by TCRdb on the multiplex PCR reads, gives a single entry per CDR3 protein. The sample holds 700,000 to 950,000 distinct CDR3 sequences; around a third are singletons and the top ten take less than 40%.

What was sequenced was blood. The sequence was obtained from a woman aged 40 to 55 with Graves' hyperthyroidism. This chain links TRBV11-2 with TRBJ2-7, with 9 bases fitting TRBD1. The DNA for the CDR3 is TGTGCCAGCAGCCTTGACAGGGGGTATGGCGAGCAGTACTTC. Translating gives CASSLDRGYGEQYF.